A single sample gave rise to the 26 T cell receptor beta chains below, sequenced in a study of beta chain features in type 1 diabetes. As every portion of the isolated RNA was reverse transcribed, the sequencing read expressed TCRB transcripts. Clones were sequenced by immunoSEQ multiplex PCR, and TCRdb holds only the in-frame ones, with some missing. This sample carries more than 140,000 clones, approximately 9.8% of them seen once, and the ten largest clones take less than 0.85%. Sample: central memory CD4+ T cells from blood. All receptors derive from a middle-aged woman in good health.

V is TRBV29-1 and J is TRBJ2-3; a possible D gene is TRBD2 (5 bases). The CDR3 is 16 amino acids. The germline V and J ends were trimmed by 0 bases and 1 base, with 14 bases remaining between them. Germline V lookup: CDR1 SQVTM, CDR2 ANQGSEA. CDR3 sequence: CSVEDPRAYGTDTQYF. Here the CDR3 DNA reads TGCAGCGTTGAAGATCCGCGGGCTTATGGCACAGATACGCAGTATTTT.

This clone turned up a few times. The chain carries TRBV6-1 and TRBJ1-6; the match to TRBD1 covers 10 bases. The CDR3 has 16 residues. The germline CDR1 and CDR2 sequences are MNHNS and SASEGT. J was trimmed by 7 bases and V by 0 bases; bases with no gene match: 3. The CDR3 sequence is CASSEASGQGNSPLHF. In DNA form, the CDR3 reads TGTGCCAGCAGTGAAGCGTCGGGACAGGGGAATTCACCCCTCCACTTT.

The CDR3 spells CASSGSGDQREQYF. DNA of the CDR3: TGCGCCAGCAGCGGGTCAGGGGATCAACGTGAGCAGTACTTC. V usage is TRBV4-1 and J usage is TRBJ2-7; D might be TRBD1 (6 bases). V lost 5 bases, J lost 7 bases, and 18 bases lay in between. Germline V lookup: CDR1 MGHRA, CDR2 YSYEKL. The length of the CDR3 is 14 residues.

This clone was found many times. The CDR3 loop reads CASSPNYGGNTEAFF. The CDR3 DNA is TGTGCCAGCAGCCCAAATTACGGGGGGAACACTGAAGCTTTCTTT. The chain has TRBV5-6 and TRBJ1-1; a weak D match, TRBD1 (5 bases). The CDR3 totals 15 residues. With 4 bases removed from V and 1 base from J, the gap between germline ends came to 14 bases. Germline lookup yields CDR1 SGHDT and CDR2 YYEEEE.

Only a few counts were recorded for this clone. V is TRBV7-8 and J is TRBJ2-1; tentatively, D is TRBD1 (6 bases). The CDR3 runs to 13 residues. Trimming pared 5 bases from V and 9 bases from J, leaving 14 bases between. Germline V gene lookup returns CDR1 SGHVS and CDR2 FQNEAQ. Here the CDR3 reads CASSPTGWGEQFF. CDR3 in DNA: TGTGCCAGCAGCCCTACAGGGTGGGGTGAGCAGTTCTTC.

This clone has only a few counts. The chain uses TRBV2 and TRBJ1-1; D is uncertain. The germline CDR1 and CDR2 sequences are SNHLY and FYNNEI. The CDR3 consists of 16 residues. The ends were cut back, 2 bases at V and 6 bases at J, with 19 bases in the middle. This CDR3 is CASSERRVDAGAEAFF. The CDR3 nucleotides are TGTGCCAGCAGTGAAAGGAGGGTGGACGCTGGCGCTGAAGCTTTCTTT.

The chain carries TRBV5-1 and TRBJ1-2, with TRBD1 identical over 7 bases. The CDR3 contains 14 residues. The germline CDR1 and CDR2 sequences are SGHRS and YFSETQ. Trimming took 3 bases from V and 8 from J; bases not matched to a gene: 10. CDR3 region: CASSWTGGGGGYTF. The CDR3 nucleotides are TGCGCCAGCAGCTGGACAGGAGGAGGCGGCGGCTACACCTTC.

V gene TRBV4-1 combines with J gene TRBJ2-5, with a possible D match to TRBD1 (6 bases). V lost 1 base, J lost 4 bases, and 19 bases lay in between. The V gene's germline CDR1 is MGHRA and CDR2 YSYEKL. The CDR3 has 17 amino acids. CDR3 loop: CASSQVLVGGRGETQYF. Here the CDR3 DNA reads TGCGCCAGCAGCCAAGTTTTAGTTGGGGGCCGTGGAGAGACCCAGTACTTC.

V gene TRBV6-1 combines with J gene TRBJ2-7; 11 bases map to TRBD1. V lost 9 bases, J lost 0 bases, and 7 bases stayed unmatched. Germline V gene lookup returns CDR1 MNHNS and CDR2 SASEGT. CDR3 size: 15 residues. The CDR3 DNA follows: TGTGCCAGTCACCGGGACAGGGGGAGCTCCTACGAGCAGTACTTC. Protein: CASHRDRGSSYEQYF.

This clone was seen ten or more times. The chain combines TRBV18 with TRBJ2-2, with D maybe TRBD1 (6 bases). The CDR3 consists of 16 residues. The V end lost 0 bases, the J end lost 4 bases, and 12 bases lay between the germline ends. The V gene's germline CDR1 is KGHSH and CDR2 LQKENI. The CDR3: CASSPPQGPSTGELFF. The CDR3 coding sequence is TGTGCCAGCTCACCACCACAGGGACCCTCCACCGGGGAGCTGTTTTTT.

Notes on this clone: This may arise from a read error, as a much more abundant clone is one base away. The chain combines TRBV11-2 with TRBJ2-7, with unresolved D. The V end lost 2 bases, the J end lost 3 bases, and 2 bases lay between the germline ends. CDR3 length: 11 amino acids. CDR1 and CDR2 (germline): SGHAT, FQNNGV. The CDR3: CASSLLYEQYF. CDR3 in DNA: TGTGCCAGCAGCTTACTCTACGAGCAGTACTTC.

This clone was picked up many times. Other DNA sequences of this sample code for an identical CDR3. This chain connects TRBV29-1 to TRBJ2-7; 8 bases align to TRBD1. J lost 5 bases, V lost 6 bases, and 3 bases had no gene match. CDR1 is SQVTM, CDR2 ANQGSEA, per germline. This CDR3 spans 11 amino acids. The CDR3 bases are TGCAGCGTCCGGACAGGGAACGAGCAGTACTTC. Translated: CSVRTGNEQYF.

There are a few counts of this clone. The rearrangement links TRBV5-1 to TRBJ2-5, with D perhaps matching TRBD2 (7 bases). The CDR3 runs 13 residues. The V gene lost 4 bases and the J gene lost 5 bases, with 12 bases spanning the gap. Per germline, CDR1 SGHRS and CDR2 YFSETQ. In nucleotides, the CDR3 is TGCGCCAGCAGCCGGCCGGGGGGCGAGACCCAGTACTTC. Amino acid sequence: CASSRPGGETQYF.

This clone has just a few counts. The V gene is TRBV27, the J gene TRBJ1-5; D remains unclear. The CDR3 spans 15 residues. Trimming shortened V by 2 bases and J by 2 bases, and 10 bases separated the two germline ends. Germline V gene sequence: CDR1 MNHEY, CDR2 SMNVEV (reference sequence). CDR3 in amino acids: CASSLTPRGNQPQHF. CDR3 coding DNA: TGTGCCAGCAGTTTAACCCCACGGGGCAATCAGCCCCAGCATTTT.

This clone was observed a handful of times. The chain uses TRBV5-1 and TRBJ1-4, with D possibly being TRBD1 (5 bases). V gave up 4 bases and J gave up 7 bases, with 14 bases separating them. CDR3 length: 14 residues. Germline CDR1 and CDR2: SGHRS and YFSETQ. Here the CDR3 DNA reads TGCGCCAGCAGCGGAGGGGACGGGGGTGAAAAACTGTTTTTT. Amino acids: CASSGGDGGEKLFF.

This clone was seen a few times. The chain combines TRBV7-8 with TRBJ2-5, with 10 nucleotides matching TRBD2. This CDR3 is built from 16 residues. Germline V gene lookup returns CDR1 SGHVS and CDR2 FQNEAQ. The J segment lost 5 bases and the V segment lost 5 bases, leaving 11 bases of the junction unmatched. CDR3 protein: CASSPSWGTSAETQYF. The CDR3 nucleotides read TGTGCCAGCAGCCCTTCTTGGGGGACTAGCGCGGAGACCCAGTACTTC. The full variable domain, rest sourced from reference TRBV7-8 and TRBJ2-5, is GAGVSQSPRYKVAKRGQDVALRCDPISGHVSLFWYQQALGQGPEFLTYFQNEAQLDKSGLPSDRFFAERPEGSVSTLKIQRTQQEDSAVYLCASSPSWGTSAETQYFGPGTRLLVL.

The rearrangement links TRBV19 to TRBJ1-6, with a weak D call TRBD1 (6 bases). Trimming removed 7 bases from V and 7 bases from J, with 14 bases in between. The CDR3 totals 14 residues. The V gene's germline CDR1 is LNHDA and CDR2 SQIVND (reference sequence). The CDR3 here is CASKEDSWNSPLHF. Here the CDR3 DNA reads TGTGCCAGTAAGGAGGACAGCTGGAATTCACCCCTCCACTTT. Full variable domain (rest looked up from reference TRBV19 and TRBJ1-6): DGGITQSPKYLFRKEGQNVTLSCEQNLNHDAMYWYRQDPGQGLRLIYYSQIVNDFQKGDIAEGYSVSREKKESFPLTVTSAQKNPTAFYLCASKEDSWNSPLHFGNGTRLTVT.

This clone was found many times. V usage is TRBV21-1 and J usage is TRBJ2-5; TRBD2, the table's D call, lacks a check against the DNA. TRBV21-1 is a known pseudogene. The CDR3 consists of 15 residues. The CDR3, as DNA: TGTGCCAGCAGCAAAGCGCTTTTCAACCGGGAGACCCAGTACTTC. Its translation: CASSKALFNRETQYF.

This clone occurred once. The J gene is TRBJ2-5, the V gene TRBV2; perhaps TRBD2 as D (7 bases). This CDR3 is 16 amino acids long. V was clipped by 8 bases and J by 1 base, with 20 bases between them. Germline assignment: CDR1 SNHLY and CDR2 FYNNEI. The CDR3 DNA reads as TGTGCCAGCGGGACTGCGGGGGCCCAACCCCAAGAGACCCAGTACTTC. It yields the protein CASGTAGAQPQETQYF.

In this sample, this clone turned up a few times. This chain joins TRBV6-1 and TRBJ1-1; possibly TRBD1 for D (6 bases). Trimming pared 5 bases from V and 7 bases from J, leaving 14 bases between. CDR1 and CDR2 from the germline V gene are MNHNS and SASEGT. This CDR3 is 13 amino acids long. The DNA of the CDR3 is TGTGCCAGCAGTCCCCAGACAGGAATTGAAGCTTTCTTT. Amino acid sequence: CASSPQTGIEAFF.

The chain is built from TRBV9 and TRBJ2-3, with D tentatively TRBD2 (6 bases). The CDR3 runs 15 residues. From germline, CDR1 is SGDLS and CDR2 YYNGEE. V was trimmed by 0 bases and J by 5 bases, leaving 13 bases between them. CDR3 sequence: CASSVEPGRKDTQYF. The CDR3, as DNA: TGTGCCAGCAGCGTAGAGCCGGGGAGGAAAGATACGCAGTATTTT.

This clone was seen more than once but under ten times. The V call is TRBV5-1, the J call TRBJ1-6, with D tentatively TRBD1 (6 bases). Trimming took off 3 bases at V and 7 bases at J, with 14 bases between the two ends. Per the germline V gene, CDR1 is SGHRS and CDR2 is YFSETQ. CDR3 size: 15 residues. The DNA for the CDR3 is TGCGCCAGCAGCTCAGAAATAGGGGGAAATTCACCCCTCCACTTT. It specifies CASSSEIGGNSPLHF.

V is TRBV7-8 and J is TRBJ2-7, with 8 nucleotides matching TRBD1. CDR1 and CDR2 (germline): SGHVS, FQNEAQ. V shed 4 bases and J 7 bases; nucleotides not matched to a gene: 6. This CDR3 region has 13 residues. The CDR3 loop reads CASSWTGSKEQYF. CDR3 bases: TGTGCCAGCAGCTGGACAGGGTCCAAAGAGCAGTACTTC.

This clone has more than one count but fewer than ten. The chain has TRBV4-1 and TRBJ2-5; no firm D call. The CDR3 sequence is 13 residues long. Trimming removed 0 bases from V and 7 bases from J, with 9 bases in between. Germline CDR1 reads MGHRA; CDR2 reads YSYEKL. The CDR3 spells CASSQDSSGTQYF. The CDR3 DNA reads TGCGCCAGCAGCCAAGATTCGTCGGGGACCCAGTACTTC.

V is TRBV5-6 and J is TRBJ1-1; possible D gene TRBD1, 5 bases. This CDR3 spans 15 amino acids. V shed 3 bases and J shed 5 bases, with 17 bases lying between them. Germline lookup yields CDR1 SGHDT and CDR2 YYEEEE. The CDR3 is CASSWVGRGTTEAFF. CDR3 sequence (DNA): TGTGCCAGCAGCTGGGTGGGGAGGGGCACAACTGAAGCTTTCTTT.

This clone has just a few counts. The rearrangement uses TRBV5-1 and TRBJ1-2, with a weak D call TRBD1 (5 bases). Trimming took 4 bases from V and 4 from J, leaving 14 bases between them. CDR3 length: 14 residues. Germline V CDR1 and CDR2: SGHRS, YFSETQ. CDR3 DNA sequence: TGCGCCAGCAGCCCGGGGGAGGGGAGCTATGGCTACACCTTC. Its translation: CASSPGEGSYGYTF.